This TCR beta chain was captured in a study of blood T cell repertoires in COVID-19. Libraries were prepared by immunoSEQ multiplex PCR; TCRdb keeps only in-frame clonotypes and omits some of them. The sample consists of just over 300,000 clones, 90% of them appearing once. Germline lookup yields CDR1 SGHNT and CDR2 YYREEE (reference sequence). The length of the CDR3 is 15 residues. V shed 3 bases and J 4 bases; nucleotides not matched to a gene: 6. The J gene is TRBJ1-2, the V gene TRBV5-4, with 10 positions matching TRBD1. Sequencing was carried out using PBMCs or T cells enriched from blood (not recorded which). The receptor's source is a woman aged 18-29 years with acute COVID-19. Written as DNA, the CDR3 is TGTGCCAGCAGCTCGGGGACAGGGGAAAGCTATGGCTACACCTTC. This sequence encodes CASSSGTGESYGYTF.